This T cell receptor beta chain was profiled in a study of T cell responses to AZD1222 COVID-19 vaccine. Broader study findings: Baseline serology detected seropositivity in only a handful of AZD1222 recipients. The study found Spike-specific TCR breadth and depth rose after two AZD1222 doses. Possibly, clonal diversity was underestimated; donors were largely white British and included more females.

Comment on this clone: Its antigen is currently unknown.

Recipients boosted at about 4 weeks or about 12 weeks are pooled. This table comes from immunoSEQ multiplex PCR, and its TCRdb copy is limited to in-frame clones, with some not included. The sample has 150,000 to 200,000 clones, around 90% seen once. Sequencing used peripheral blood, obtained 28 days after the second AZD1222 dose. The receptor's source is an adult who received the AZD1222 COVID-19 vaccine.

This CDR3 reads CAISESDRAKGNEQFF. In DNA form, the CDR3 reads TGTGCCATCAGTGAGTCGGACAGGGCGAAAGGCAATGAGCAGTTCTTC. This chain links TRBV10-3 with TRBJ2-1; the match to TRBD1 covers 8 bases. Germline lookup yields CDR1 ENHRY and CDR2 SYGVKD. The CDR3 length is 16 residues. Unmatched junction bases numbered 7, after V lost 0 bases and J lost 6 bases.